The 32 T cell receptor beta chains listed next were all sequenced from one sample in a study of CD8+ T cells in alopecia areata. Treatment defined: oral pan-JAK inhibitor, 5-10 mg twice daily. Sequencing used cDNA as its template, made by extracting RNA and reverse transcribing it. Some clones are missing from TCRdb's copy, which holds only in-frame ones; the method was immunoSEQ multiplex PCR. Found here are 200,000 or so clones, 43% of them singletons; the top ten hold over 2.5%. Sequences were derived from CD4+ T cells sorted from blood, sampled between weeks 36 and 40, from a patient treated with tofacitinib. The source is a human donor with alopecia areata.

Written as DNA, the CDR3 is TGCAGCGGATGGTACGCTGAGCAGTTCTTC. Its protein product is CSGWYAEQFF. The V gene is TRBV29-1, the J gene TRBJ2-1; no firm D call. V was shortened by 7 bases and J by 9 bases, with 10 bases between the two germline ends. This CDR3 has 10 amino acids. Germline CDR1 is SQVTM and CDR2 is ANQGSEA.

This clone was picked up a small number of times. This chain links TRBV27 with TRBJ1-1; possible D gene TRBD1, 5 bases. Per the germline V gene, CDR1 is MNHEY and CDR2 is SMNVEV (reference sequence). The V and J ends lost 0 bases and 7 bases respectively, with 12 bases between them. CDR3 length equals 14 residues. CDR3 nucleotide sequence: TGTGCCAGCAGTTTATCGCCAGGGCTTAGTGAAGCTTTCTTT. Its translation is CASSLSPGLSEAFF.

The chain carries TRBV9 and TRBJ2-1; unclear D gene. Germline V gene data show CDR1 as SGDLS and CDR2 as YYNGEE. CDR3 length equals 13 residues. Trimming left V 0 bases short and J 7 bases short, with 8 bases between. CDR3 DNA sequence: TGTGCCAGCAGCGTAGAGGTGGGGAATGAGCAGTTCTTC. Translating gives CASSVEVGNEQFF.

This clone was detected only a few times. The rearrangement uses TRBV27 and TRBJ1-2; D may be TRBD1 (5 bases). This CDR3 spans 13 amino acids. Germline CDR1 MNHEY, CDR2 SMNVEV (reference sequence). Trimming shortened V by 6 bases and J by 4 bases, and 12 bases separated the two germline ends. The CDR3 region has the DNA TGTGCCAGCAGCGGGGGGTATGGCTATGGCTACACCTTC. Translation: CASSGGYGYGYTF.

The chain recombines TRBV7-6 with TRBJ2-2; 10 nucleotides line up with TRBD2. Trimming removed 1 base from V and 8 bases from J; junction bases left unmatched: 7. The CDR3 is 16 amino acids. Germline lookup yields CDR1 SGHVS and CDR2 FNYEAQ. The DNA of the CDR3 is TGTGCCAGCAGCTTAGTGGTTCTAGCGGGAGCTGGGGAGCTGTTTTTT. Its protein is CASSLVVLAGAGELFF.

The gene calls are TRBV7-2 and TRBJ2-3; D gene unclear. Germline CDR1 SGHTA, CDR2 FQGNSA. Deletions cut 3 bases from V and 1 base from J, with 11 bases between. The CDR3 contains 15 residues. In DNA form, the CDR3 reads TGTGCCAGCAGCTTTACCGGCGCGGGCACAGATACGCAGTATTTT. Protein: CASSFTGAGTDTQYF. The full variable domain, rest sourced from reference TRBV7-2 and TRBJ2-3, is GAGVSQSPSNKVTEKGKDVELRCDPISGHTALYWYRQSLGQGLEFLIYFQGNSAPDKSGLPSDRFSAERTGGSVSTLTIQRTQQEDSAVYLCASSFTGAGTDTQYFGPGTRLTVL.

This chain uses TRBV15 with TRBJ2-5; the D is unclear. Germline V gene sequence: CDR1 LNHNV, CDR2 YYDKDF (reference sequence). The CDR3 extends over 12 amino acids. V was cut by 3 bases and J by 5 bases, with 7 bases left in between. The CDR3 coding sequence is TGTGCCACCAGCAGGGGCTTGGAGACCCAGTACTTC. Amino acid sequence: CATSRGLETQYF.

The rearrangement uses TRBV27 and TRBJ1-5, with 12 bases that match TRBD1. V dropped 6 bases and J dropped 6; count of bases not matched to a gene: 6. Germline V gives CDR1 MNHEY, CDR2 SMNVEV (reference sequence). CDR3 length: 15 residues. CDR3 DNA: TGTGCCAGCAGGCCGGGACAGGGGGCAGGTCAGCCCCAGCATTTT. Translation gives CASRPGQGAGQPQHF.

The chain employs TRBV14 and TRBJ1-1; D is ambiguous. The CDR3 extends over 13 amino acids. Germline V CDR1 and CDR2: SGHDN, FVKESK. V lost 3 bases and J 5 bases, leaving 10 bases between the germline ends. In nucleotides, the CDR3 is TGTGCCAGCAGCCATCCCTCGTTTACTGAAGCTTTCTTT. It yields the protein CASSHPSFTEAFF.

This clone was seen more than once but under ten times. The CDR3 sequence is CASGTGTSGRRTDTQYF. CDR3 coding DNA: TGTGCCAGTGGAACCGGGACTAGCGGGAGACGGACAGATACGCAGTATTTT. V is TRBV19 and J is TRBJ2-3, with 14 bases aligning to TRBD2. This CDR3 has 17 amino acids. V shed 8 bases, J shed 3 bases, and the junction held 10 bases outside the gene matches. Looked up from germline, CDR1 is LNHDA and CDR2 is SQIVND (reference sequence).

The chain has TRBV5-1 and TRBJ2-1; TRBD1 or TRBD2 may be the D gene (5 bases each). V was shortened by 3 bases and J by 4 bases, with 14 bases between the two germline ends. Looked up from germline, CDR1 is SGHRS and CDR2 is YFSETQ. CDR3 size: 15 residues. CDR3 nucleotides: TGCGCCAGCAGCTCTGCCGGGACCCGATACAATGAGCAGTTCTTC. Translating gives CASSSAGTRYNEQFF.

The rearrangement joins TRBV5-5 to TRBJ2-4; D remains unclear. Deletions cut 4 bases from V and 2 bases from J, with 13 bases between. In germline, CDR1 is SGHKS, CDR2 YYEKEE (reference sequence). This CDR3 region has 15 residues. The CDR3 protein is CASSHGLGTKNIQYF. The CDR3 DNA sequence: TGTGCCAGCAGCCACGGATTGGGTACCAAAAACATTCAGTACTTC.

The sample holds a few counts of this clone. V gene TRBV19 combines with J gene TRBJ2-1; no clear D. V lost 10 bases, J lost 3 bases, and 7 bases lay in between. Germline CDR1 and CDR2: LNHDA and SQIVND (reference sequence). The CDR3 runs to 11 residues. CDR3 loop: CAISLYNEQFF. The CDR3 coding sequence is TGTGCCATCTCCCTCTACAATGAGCAGTTCTTC.

V is TRBV19 and J is TRBJ2-6; either TRBD1 or TRBD2 may supply D (6 bases each). V lost 1 base and J lost 2, with 12 bases in between. The CDR3 extends over 17 amino acids. Looked up from germline, CDR1 is LNHDA and CDR2 is SQIVND (reference sequence). The DNA of the CDR3 is TGTGCCAGTAGTATAGGCGGGACACCCCCTGGGGCCAACGTCCTGACTTTC. Its protein product is CASSIGGTPPGANVLTF.

This clone was counted a few times. The gene calls are TRBV5-6 and TRBJ1-2; 7 bases are shared with TRBD1. Germline CDR1 SGHDT, CDR2 YYEEEE. V shed 2 bases, J shed 6 bases, and the junction held 4 bases outside the gene matches. The CDR3 spans 13 residues. The CDR3 reads CASSFGQENGYTF. DNA of the CDR3: TGTGCCAGCAGCTTCGGACAGGAAAATGGCTACACCTTC. The whole variable domain, remainder taken from reference TRBV5-6 and TRBJ1-2, is DAGVTQSPTHLIKTRGQQVTLRCSPKSGHDTVSWYQQALGQGPQFIFQYYEEEERQRGNFPDRFSGHQFPNYSSELNVNALLLGDSALYLCASSFGQENGYTFGSGTRLTVV.

The V and J genes are TRBV7-9 and TRBJ2-5; TRBD1 might be the D (5 bases). The germline V gene encodes CDR1 SEHNR and CDR2 FQNEAQ (reference sequence). The CDR3 runs 12 residues. Trimming cost V 5 bases and J 5 bases, with 9 bases left between them. The DNA of the CDR3 is TGTGCCAGCAGCCTAAACAGGGAGACCCAGTACTTC. It codes for CASSLNRETQYF.

The chain employs TRBV7-3 and TRBJ2-1; a weak D match, TRBD2 (6 bases). There are 14 residues in the CDR3. V lost 2 bases and J lost 7, with 12 bases in between. Germline-derived CDR1 and CDR2 are SGHTA and FQGTGA. This CDR3 is CASSLLAGTNEQFF. The CDR3 nucleotides are TGTGCCAGCAGCTTACTTGCGGGAACGAATGAGCAGTTCTTC.

A few counts support this clone. The V and J genes are TRBV29-1 and TRBJ1-1; D is undetermined. The CDR3 has 12 amino acids. The V end lost 4 bases, the J end lost 1 base, and 7 bases lay between the germline ends. Germline lookup yields CDR1 SQVTM and CDR2 ANQGSEA. CDR3 bases: TGCAGCGTTGCCGAAGGGAACACTGAAGCTTTCTTT. Translating gives CSVAEGNTEAFF.

J is TRBJ2-7 and V is TRBV18; D is undetermined. This CDR3 is 13 amino acids long. Germline V gives CDR1 KGHSH, CDR2 LQKENI. The V gene lost 3 bases and the J gene lost 1 base, with 7 bases spanning the gap. The CDR3 region is CASSPKGSYEQYF. The CDR3 region has the DNA TGTGCCAGCTCACCGAAGGGATCCTACGAGCAGTACTTC.

The V and J genes are TRBV5-1 and TRBJ2-1; the D gene could be TRBD1 or TRBD2 (5 bases each). V was pared by 4 bases and J by 11 bases, with 10 bases between. Germline-derived CDR1 and CDR2 are SGHRS and YFSETQ. This CDR3 region has 11 residues. This CDR3 is CASSQGTKQFF. CDR3 in DNA: TGCGCCAGCAGCCAAGGGACGAAGCAGTTCTTC.

This clone occurred a few times. The chain carries TRBV29-1 and TRBJ2-4, with TRBD2 as a possible D gene (5 bases). V gave up 5 bases and J gave up 1 base, with 9 bases separating them. The CDR3 extends over 13 amino acids. From germline, CDR1 is SQVTM and CDR2 ANQGSEA. The CDR3 spells CSVSGSAKNIQYF. In DNA form, the CDR3 reads TGCAGCGTTTCGGGAAGTGCCAAAAACATTCAGTACTTC.

This chain connects TRBV11-2 to TRBJ2-7; 8 bases align to TRBD1. V was pared by 5 bases and J by 5 bases, with 11 bases of the junction left unmatched. Germline V lookup: CDR1 SGHAT, CDR2 FQNNGV. The CDR3 is 15 amino acids. CDR3: CASSRDGTGIDEQYF. The CDR3 DNA follows: TGTGCCAGCAGCCGCGACGGGACAGGTATCGACGAGCAGTACTTC.

The chain combines TRBV29-1 with TRBJ2-7; 8 nucleotides line up with TRBD1. From germline, CDR1 is SQVTM and CDR2 ANQGSEA. V was pared by 7 bases and J by 4 bases, with 6 bases of the junction left unmatched. This CDR3 spans 12 amino acids. The CDR3 sequence: CSGGRTGYEQYF. The CDR3 region has the DNA TGCAGCGGGGGGAGGACAGGGTACGAGCAGTACTTC.

The V call is TRBV5-1, the J call TRBJ2-1; D ambiguous. The V gene's germline CDR1 is SGHRS and CDR2 YFSETQ. CDR3 size: 13 residues. V shed 1 base and J shed 10 bases, with 12 bases lying between them. DNA for the CDR3: TGCGCCAGCAGCTTGACCCAAGTCCGGGAGCAGTTCTTC. It yields the protein CASSLTQVREQFF. Using reference TRBV5-1 and TRBJ2-1 for the parts outside the CDR3, the full variable domain is KAGVTQTPRYLIKTRGQQVTLSCSPISGHRSVSWYQQTPGQGLQFLFEYFSETQRNKGNFPGRFSGRQFSNSRSEMNVSTLELGDSALYLCASSLTQVREQFFGPGTRLTVL.

V gene TRBV10-3 combines with J gene TRBJ2-1; a possible D gene is TRBD2 (6 bases). This CDR3 is built from 14 residues. CDR1 and CDR2 from the germline V gene are ENHRY and SYGVKD. The V gene lost 2 bases and the J gene lost 5 bases, with 10 bases spanning the gap. DNA of the CDR3: TGTGCCATCAGTGAGGGGGGGTTCGACAATGAGCAGTTCTTC. Translation: CAISEGGFDNEQFF.

The rearrangement links TRBV27 to TRBJ2-7; D perhaps matches TRBD1 (6 bases). The CDR3 is 16 residues long. Deletions cut 0 bases from V and 0 bases from J, with 12 bases between. The germline V gene has CDR1 MNHEY and CDR2 SMNVEV (reference sequence). The CDR3 region has the DNA TGTGCCAGCAGTTTATCGATTGGGGGCAGCTCCTACGAGCAGTACTTC. Translating it yields CASSLSIGGSSYEQYF.

Note on this clone: A much larger clone lies a single base off, so this may be a read error. The sample carries other DNA sequences with the same CDR3. J is TRBJ1-2 and V is TRBV28; TRBD1 might be the D (5 bases). CDR3 size: 15 residues. Looked up from germline, CDR1 is MDHEN and CDR2 is SYDVKM. V was shortened by 1 base and J by 2 bases, with 11 bases between the two germline ends. CDR3 region: CASSLSPRGNYGYTF. In DNA, the CDR3 is TGTGCCAGCAGTTTATCCCCCCGGGGGAACTATGGCTACACCTTC.

Only a few counts were recorded for this clone. The V call is TRBV29-1, the J call TRBJ2-7; 9 positions agree with TRBD1. The CDR3 runs 13 residues. From germline, CDR1 is SQVTM and CDR2 ANQGSEA. V shed 4 bases and J 9 bases; nucleotides not matched to a gene: 10. The CDR3 loop reads CSVGGQGLGGQYF. The CDR3 DNA sequence: TGCAGCGTTGGGGGACAGGGCCTGGGAGGGCAGTACTTC.

This clone showed up many times. The chain links TRBV7-2 to TRBJ1-1, with no clear D. Germline V gene sequence: CDR1 SGHTA, CDR2 FQGNSA. Trimming shortened V by 7 bases and J by 1 base, and 13 bases separated the two germline ends. This CDR3 comprises 14 residues. CDR3 protein: CASTVVRANTEAFF. DNA for the CDR3: TGTGCCAGCACCGTCGTAAGGGCGAACACTGAAGCTTTCTTT.

V usage is TRBV30 and J usage is TRBJ2-2; no reliable D call. The germline V gene has CDR1 GTSNPN and CDR2 SVGIG (reference sequence). V dropped 4 bases and J dropped 6 bases, with 12 bases sitting between them. CDR3 length: 13 residues. CDR3 sequence reads: CAWKPLSAGELFF. CDR3 DNA sequence: TGTGCCTGGAAACCCTTATCCGCCGGGGAGCTGTTTTTT.

This clone was found a few times. The chain uses TRBV27 and TRBJ2-7, with a possible D match to TRBD2 (6 bases). There are 13 residues in the CDR3. The V end was cut by 5 bases, the J end by 2 bases, with 10 bases between. The germline gives CDR1 MNHEY, CDR2 SMNVEV (reference sequence). The CDR3 sequence is CASSEGGAYEQYF. The DNA of the CDR3 is TGTGCCAGCAGTGAGGGCGGGGCCTACGAGCAGTACTTC.

The CDR3: CASSLGQTNYGYTF. CDR3 nucleotide sequence: TGTGCCAGCAGTCTAGGACAGACAAACTATGGCTACACCTTC. The rearrangement links TRBV6-6 to TRBJ1-2, with TRBD1 as a possible D gene (6 bases). Germline loops: CDR1 MNHNY, CDR2 SVGAGI (reference sequence). CDR3 size: 14 residues. Trimming removed 5 bases from V and 2 bases from J, with 12 bases in between.